This entry is about one T cell receptor beta chain. Germline and junction disagree at one end, which may indicate a read error. This CDR3 region has 13 residues. Germline V gives CDR1 MNHNY, CDR2 SVGAGI (reference sequence). The template was RNA from unsorted bulk tissue. This non-tumor lung sample came from over 3 cm beyond the tumor edge. TCRbeta libraries were built with three rounds of nested PCR, modified from ARM-PCR. In TCRdb, the multiplex PCR reads were re-called with MiXCR into one record per CDR3 protein. Among tens of thousands of distinct CDR3 sequences listed, around 70% were seen once. This sample is part of a study of tumor and adjacent non-tumor tissue in lung cancer.

Specimen: distant non-tumor lung tissue. The receptor's source is a woman aged 45-65 years with non-small cell lung cancer. This rearrangement joins TRBV6-6 to TRBJ2-1; 13 nucleotides align to TRBD2. CDR3 bases: TGTACCAGCAACGGACTAGCGGGAGTGAGTGTGTTCTTC. Protein product: CTSNGLAGVSVFF.